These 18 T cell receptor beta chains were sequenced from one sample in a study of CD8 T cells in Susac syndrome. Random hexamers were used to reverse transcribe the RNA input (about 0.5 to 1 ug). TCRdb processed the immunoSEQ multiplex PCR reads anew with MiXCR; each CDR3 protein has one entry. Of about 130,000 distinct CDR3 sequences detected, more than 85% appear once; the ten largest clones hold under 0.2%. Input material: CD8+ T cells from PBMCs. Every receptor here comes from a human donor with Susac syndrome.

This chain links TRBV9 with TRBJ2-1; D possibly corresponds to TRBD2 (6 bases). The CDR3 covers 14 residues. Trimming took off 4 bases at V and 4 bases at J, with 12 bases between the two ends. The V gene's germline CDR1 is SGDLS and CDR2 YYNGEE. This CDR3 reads CASSPPTRYNEQFF. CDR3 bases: TGTGCCAGCAGCCCACCGACTAGGTACAATGAGCAGTTCTTC. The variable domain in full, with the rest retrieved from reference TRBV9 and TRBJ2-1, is DSGVTQTPKHLITATGQRVTLRCSPRSGDLSVYWYQQSLDQGLQFLIQYYNGEERAKGNILERFSAQQFPDLHSELNLSSLELGDSALYFCASSPPTRYNEQFFGPGTRLTVL.

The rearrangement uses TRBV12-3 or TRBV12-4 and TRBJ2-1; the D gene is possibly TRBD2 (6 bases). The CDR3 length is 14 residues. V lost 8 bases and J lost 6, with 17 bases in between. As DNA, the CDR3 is TGTGCCAGCCTCGCCTCGACTAGACTCAATGAGCAGTTCTTC. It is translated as CASLASTRLNEQFF.

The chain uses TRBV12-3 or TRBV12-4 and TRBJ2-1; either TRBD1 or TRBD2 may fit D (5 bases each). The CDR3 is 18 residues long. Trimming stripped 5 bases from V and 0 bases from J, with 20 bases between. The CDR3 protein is CASSHSPGLPSSYNEQFF. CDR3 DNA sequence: TGTGCCAGCAGTCACTCACCGGGGCTACCGAGCTCCTACAATGAGCAGTTCTTC.

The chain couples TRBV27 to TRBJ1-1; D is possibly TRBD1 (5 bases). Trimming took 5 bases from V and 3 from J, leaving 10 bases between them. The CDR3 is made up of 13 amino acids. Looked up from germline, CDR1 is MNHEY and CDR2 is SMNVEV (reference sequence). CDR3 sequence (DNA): TGTGCCAGCAGTAACGGGGCATACACTGAAGCTTTCTTT. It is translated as CASSNGAYTEAFF.

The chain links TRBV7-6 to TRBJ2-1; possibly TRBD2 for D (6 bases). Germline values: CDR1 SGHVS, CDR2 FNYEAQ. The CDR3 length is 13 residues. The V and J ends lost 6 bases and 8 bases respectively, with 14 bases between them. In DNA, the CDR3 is TGTGCCAGCAGGGCGGGACCCTTCGATGAGCAGTTCTTC. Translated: CASRAGPFDEQFF.

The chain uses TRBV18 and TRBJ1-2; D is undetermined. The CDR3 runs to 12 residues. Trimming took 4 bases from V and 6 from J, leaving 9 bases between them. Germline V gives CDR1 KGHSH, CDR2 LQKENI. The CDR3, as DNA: TGTGCCAGCTCACTGGAGCTCCATGGCTACACCTTC. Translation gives CASSLELHGYTF.

The CDR3 sequence is CASSPPSGATYEQYF. CDR3 sequence (DNA): TGTGCCAGCAGCCCACCCAGCGGTGCCACCTACGAGCAGTACTTC. This chain joins TRBV11-2 and TRBJ2-7, with a weak D call TRBD2 (5 bases). CDR1 and CDR2 (germline): SGHAT, FQNNGV. V lost 5 bases to trimming and J lost 2 bases, with 16 bases between them. This CDR3 has 15 residues.

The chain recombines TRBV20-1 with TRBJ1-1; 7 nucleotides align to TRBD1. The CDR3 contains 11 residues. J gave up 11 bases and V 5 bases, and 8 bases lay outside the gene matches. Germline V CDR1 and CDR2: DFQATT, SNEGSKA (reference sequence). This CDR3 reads CSAPPLTGAFF. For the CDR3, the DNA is TGCAGTGCTCCCCCCTTGACAGGGGCTTTCTTT.

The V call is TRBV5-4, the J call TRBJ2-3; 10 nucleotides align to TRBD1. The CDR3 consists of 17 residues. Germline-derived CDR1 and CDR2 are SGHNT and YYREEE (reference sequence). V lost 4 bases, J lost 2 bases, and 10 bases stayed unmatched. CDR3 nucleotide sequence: TGTGCCAGCAGCCACCCCGGGACAGGGGTAGTCACAGATACGCAGTATTTT. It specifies CASSHPGTGVVTDTQYF.

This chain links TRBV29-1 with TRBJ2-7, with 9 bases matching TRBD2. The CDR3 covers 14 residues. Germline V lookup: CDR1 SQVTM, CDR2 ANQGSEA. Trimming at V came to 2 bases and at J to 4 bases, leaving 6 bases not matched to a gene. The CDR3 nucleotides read TGCAGCGTTGAAACAGCGGGAGGTTTGTACGAGCAGTACTTC. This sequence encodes CSVETAGGLYEQYF.

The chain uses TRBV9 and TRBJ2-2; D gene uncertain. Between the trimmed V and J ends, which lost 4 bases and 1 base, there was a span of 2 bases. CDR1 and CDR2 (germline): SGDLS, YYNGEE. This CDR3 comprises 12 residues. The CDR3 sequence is CASSLNTGELFF. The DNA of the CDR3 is TGTGCCAGCAGCTTGAACACCGGGGAGCTGTTTTTT.

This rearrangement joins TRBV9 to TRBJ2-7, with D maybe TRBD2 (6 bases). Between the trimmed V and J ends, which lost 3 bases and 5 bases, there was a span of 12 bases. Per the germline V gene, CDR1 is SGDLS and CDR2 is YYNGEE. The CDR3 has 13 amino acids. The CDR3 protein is CASSAGGEDEQYF. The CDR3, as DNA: TGTGCCAGCAGCGCCGGGGGTGAGGACGAGCAGTACTTC.

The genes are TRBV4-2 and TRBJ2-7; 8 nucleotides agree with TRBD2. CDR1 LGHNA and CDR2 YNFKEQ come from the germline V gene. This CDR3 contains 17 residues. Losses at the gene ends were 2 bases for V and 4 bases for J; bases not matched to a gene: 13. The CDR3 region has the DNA TGTGCCAGCAGCCAATCAAGCAGCGGGAGCACCCAATACGAGCAGTACTTC. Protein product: CASSQSSSGSTQYEQYF.

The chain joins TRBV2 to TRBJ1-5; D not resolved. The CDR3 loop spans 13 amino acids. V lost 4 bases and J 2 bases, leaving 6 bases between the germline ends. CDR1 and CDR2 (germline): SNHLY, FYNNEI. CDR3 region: CASSARGNQPQHF. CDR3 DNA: TGTGCCAGCAGTGCCCGGGGCAATCAGCCCCAGCATTTT.

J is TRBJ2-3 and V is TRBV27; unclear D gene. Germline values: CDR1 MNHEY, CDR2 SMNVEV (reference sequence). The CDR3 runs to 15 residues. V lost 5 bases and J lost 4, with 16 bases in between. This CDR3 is CASSNSKSLPDTQYF. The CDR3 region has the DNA TGTGCCAGCAGTAATTCTAAGAGTCTCCCAGATACGCAGTATTTT.

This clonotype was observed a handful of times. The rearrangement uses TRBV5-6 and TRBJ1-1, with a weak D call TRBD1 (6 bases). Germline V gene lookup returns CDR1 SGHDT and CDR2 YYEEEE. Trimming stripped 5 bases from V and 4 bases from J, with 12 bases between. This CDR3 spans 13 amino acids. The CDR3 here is CASSLGGPTEAFF. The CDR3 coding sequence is TGTGCCAGCAGTTTAGGGGGGCCCACTGAAGCTTTCTTT.

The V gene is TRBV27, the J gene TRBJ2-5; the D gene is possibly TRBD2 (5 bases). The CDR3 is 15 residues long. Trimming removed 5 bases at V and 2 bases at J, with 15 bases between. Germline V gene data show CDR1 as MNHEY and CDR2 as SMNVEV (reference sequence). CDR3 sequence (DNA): TGTGCCAGCAGTCCATGGGAGCAGAGTCAAGAGACCCAGTACTTC. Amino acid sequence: CASSPWEQSQETQYF.

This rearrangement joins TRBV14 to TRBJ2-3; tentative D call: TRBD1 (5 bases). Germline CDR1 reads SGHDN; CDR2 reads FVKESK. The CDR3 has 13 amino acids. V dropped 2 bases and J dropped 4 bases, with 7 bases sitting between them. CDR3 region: CASSQRGADTQYF. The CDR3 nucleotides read TGTGCCAGCAGCCAAAGGGGCGCAGATACGCAGTATTTT. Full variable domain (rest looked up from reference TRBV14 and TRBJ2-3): EAGVTQFPSHSVIEKGQTVTLRCDPISGHDNLYWYRRVMGKEIKFLLHFVKESKQDESGMPNNRFLAERTGGTYSTLKVQPAELEDSGVYFCASSQRGADTQYFGPGTRLTVL.